This TCR beta chain was obtained from a study of OX40 agonist ivuxolimab in advanced cancers. Overall study: Earlier anti-PD-1, anti-PD-L1 or anti-CTLA-4 therapy was permitted; around 40% had received some.

The V and J ends lost 6 bases and 5 bases, in that order; junction bases with no gene match: 2. This CDR3 comprises 12 residues. Germline values: CDR1 SNHLY, CDR2 FYNNEI. Libraries were prepared by immunoSEQ multiplex PCR; TCRdb keeps only in-frame clonotypes and omits some of them. The table records about 67,000 clones, about 88% of them present only once. The input for sequencing was CD4+ or CD8+ T cells sorted from blood, taken in a trial of the OX40 agonist ivuxolimab. The clonotype comes from an adult with an advanced solid tumor such as melanoma, head and neck, liver or kidney cancer. This chain uses TRBV2 with TRBJ1-2; TRBD1 agrees at 8 bases. The CDR3 region is CASRTGEYGYTF. CDR3 in DNA: TGTGCCAGCAGGACAGGGGAATATGGCTACACCTTC.